This T cell receptor (beta chain) was captured in a study of vaccination effects on CD4 cells after COVID-19. Profiled with immunoSEQ multiplex PCR; TCRdb holds only in-frame clones, not every one. The table shows under 20,000 clones, with around four fifths occurring only once. This clone has more than one count but fewer than ten. Its target is unknown. Viral peptide pools were used in the ViraFEST assay to expand antigen-specific CD4+ T cells, and sequencing came afterward. Investigators separated out CD4+ T cells once more than nine days of culture had passed. Convalescent patients had PCR-confirmed SARS-CoV-2 infection between March and December 2020. With approximately 9.8 ug/ml peptides and roughly 9.4 IU/ml IL-2, a few million PBMC per well were cultured. The CDR3 runs 15 residues. The V gene end was trimmed by 4 bases and the J gene end by 1 base; junction bases not matched to a gene: 7. Germline V CDR1 and CDR2: SGHNT, YYREEE (reference sequence).

Study-level results: Vaccine- and infection-induced clones showed marked clonal contraction late following vaccination. New vaccine-induced clones dominated post-vaccine spike-reactive clones in convalescents.

The sample consisted of CD4+ T cells from PBMCs cultured with SARS-CoV-2 spike peptides, taken before COVID-19 vaccination. This sequence was found in a human donor who had a prior SARS-CoV-2 infection. The rearrangement links TRBV5-4 to TRBJ1-1; 7 bases are a match to TRBD1. The CDR3 DNA follows: TGTGCCAGCAGCCTGGGGACAGTCGCGAACACTGAAGCTTTCTTT. It is translated as CASSLGTVANTEAFF.